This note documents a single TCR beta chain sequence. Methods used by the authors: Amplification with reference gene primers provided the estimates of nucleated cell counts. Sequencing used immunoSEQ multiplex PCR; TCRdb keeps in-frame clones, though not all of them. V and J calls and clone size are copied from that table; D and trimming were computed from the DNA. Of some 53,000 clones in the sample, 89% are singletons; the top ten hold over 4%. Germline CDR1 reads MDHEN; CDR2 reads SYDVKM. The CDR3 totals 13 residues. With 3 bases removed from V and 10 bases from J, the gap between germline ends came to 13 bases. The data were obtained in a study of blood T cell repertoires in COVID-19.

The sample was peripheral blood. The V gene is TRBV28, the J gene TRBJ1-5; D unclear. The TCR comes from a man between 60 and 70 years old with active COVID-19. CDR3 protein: CASSFGLRGPQHF. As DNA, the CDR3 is TGTGCCAGCAGTTTTGGGCTTCGTGGCCCCCAGCATTTT.